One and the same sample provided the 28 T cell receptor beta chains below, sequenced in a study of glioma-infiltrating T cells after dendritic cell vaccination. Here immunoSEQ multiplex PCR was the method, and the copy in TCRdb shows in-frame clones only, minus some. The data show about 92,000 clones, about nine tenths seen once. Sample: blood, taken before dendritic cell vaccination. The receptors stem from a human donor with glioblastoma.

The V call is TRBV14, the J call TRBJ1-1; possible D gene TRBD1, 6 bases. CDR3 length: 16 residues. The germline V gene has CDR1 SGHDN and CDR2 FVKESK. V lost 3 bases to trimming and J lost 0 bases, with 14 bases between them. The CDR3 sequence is CASSHTRGRMNTEAFF. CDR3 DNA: TGTGCCAGCAGCCATACCAGGGGTCGGATGAACACTGAAGCTTTCTTT.

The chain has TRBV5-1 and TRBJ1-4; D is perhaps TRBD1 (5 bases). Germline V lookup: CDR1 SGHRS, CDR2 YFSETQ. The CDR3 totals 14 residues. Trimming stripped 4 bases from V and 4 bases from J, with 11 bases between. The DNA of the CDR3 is TGCGCCAGCAGCGCGGATAGGGGTAATGAAAAACTGTTTTTT. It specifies CASSADRGNEKLFF.

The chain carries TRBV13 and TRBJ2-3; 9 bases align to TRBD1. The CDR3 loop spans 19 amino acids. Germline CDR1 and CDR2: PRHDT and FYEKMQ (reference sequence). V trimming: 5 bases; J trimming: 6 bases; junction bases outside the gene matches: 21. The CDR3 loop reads CASSPPRWGGQGVADTQYF. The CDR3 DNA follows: TGTGCCAGCAGCCCGCCGAGGTGGGGGGGACAGGGAGTGGCGGATACGCAGTATTTT.

The DNA of the CDR3 is TGTGCCAGTAGTATTCGGACTAGCGGAAACAATGAGCAGTTCTTC. It yields the protein CASSIRTSGNNEQFF. V and J are TRBV19 and TRBJ2-1; TRBD2 matches at 10 bases. The CDR3 consists of 15 residues. CDR1 and CDR2 (germline): LNHDA, SQIVND (reference sequence). V dropped 3 bases and J dropped 5; count of bases not matched to a gene: 4.

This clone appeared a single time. CDR3 sequence (DNA): TGTGCCAGTAGAAGGGACACCTCTAACTATGGCTACACCTTC. Translated, it gives CASRRDTSNYGYTF. J is TRBJ1-2 and V is TRBV19; a possible D gene is TRBD1 (6 bases). The CDR3 is 14 amino acids. The germline V gene encodes CDR1 LNHDA and CDR2 SQIVND (reference sequence). V lost 6 bases and J 0 bases, leaving 11 bases between the germline ends.

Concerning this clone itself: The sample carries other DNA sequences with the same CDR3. The DNA of the CDR3 is TGTGCCAGCAGTTTAGGCACAACCTACGAGCAGTACTTC. Translation: CASSLGTTYEQYF. This chain connects TRBV27 to TRBJ2-7; D call uncertain. V gave up 2 bases and J gave up 2 bases, with 7 bases separating them. This CDR3 region has 13 residues. CDR1 and CDR2 (germline): MNHEY, SMNVEV (reference sequence).

CDR3 in amino acids: CASSLAKGIRETQYF. CDR3 nucleotide sequence: TGTGCCAGCAGCTTGGCCAAGGGGATTCGAGAGACCCAGTACTTC. The chain couples TRBV5-6 to TRBJ2-5; TRBD1 might be the D (5 bases). The CDR3 is made up of 15 amino acids. Germline V lookup: CDR1 SGHDT, CDR2 YYEEEE. Trimming pared 0 bases from V and 4 bases from J, leaving 13 bases between.

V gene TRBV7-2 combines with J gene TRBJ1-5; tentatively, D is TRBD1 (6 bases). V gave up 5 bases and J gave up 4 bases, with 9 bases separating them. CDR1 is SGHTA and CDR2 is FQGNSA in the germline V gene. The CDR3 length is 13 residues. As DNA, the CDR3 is TGTGCCAGCAGCCCGGACAGTAATCAGCCCCAGCATTTT. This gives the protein CASSPDSNQPQHF.

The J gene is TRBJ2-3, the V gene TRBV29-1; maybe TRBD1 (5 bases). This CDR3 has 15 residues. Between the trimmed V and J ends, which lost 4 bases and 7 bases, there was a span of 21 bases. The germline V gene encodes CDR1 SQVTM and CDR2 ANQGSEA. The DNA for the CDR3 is TGCAGCGTTGCGGCCATCAAGGGGCTTGGAAATACGCAGTATTTT. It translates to CSVAAIKGLGNTQYF.

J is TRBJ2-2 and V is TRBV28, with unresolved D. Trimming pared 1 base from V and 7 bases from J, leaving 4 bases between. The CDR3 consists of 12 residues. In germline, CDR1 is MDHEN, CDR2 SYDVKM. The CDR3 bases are TGTGCCAGCAGTTTATATAACGGGGAGCTGTTTTTT. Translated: CASSLYNGELFF.

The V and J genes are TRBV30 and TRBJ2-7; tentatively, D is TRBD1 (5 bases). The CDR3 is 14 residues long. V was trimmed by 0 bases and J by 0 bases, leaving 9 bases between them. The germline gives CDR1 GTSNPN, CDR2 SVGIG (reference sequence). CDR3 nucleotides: TGTGCCTGGAGTGTTGGCCAGGGCTCCTACGAGCAGTACTTC. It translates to CAWSVGQGSYEQYF.

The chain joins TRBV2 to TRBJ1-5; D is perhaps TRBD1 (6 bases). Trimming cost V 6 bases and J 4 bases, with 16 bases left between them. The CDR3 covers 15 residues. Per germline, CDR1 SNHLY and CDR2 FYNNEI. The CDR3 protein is CASRVADRQNQPQHF. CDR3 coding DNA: TGTGCCAGCAGGGTCGCCGACAGGCAAAATCAGCCCCAGCATTTT.

The chain's CDR3 is CAWSESILAKNIQYF. In DNA, the CDR3 is TGTGCCTGGAGTGAGTCTATTCTAGCCAAAAACATTCAGTACTTC. V usage is TRBV30 and J usage is TRBJ2-4; no clear D gene. Germline loops: CDR1 GTSNPN, CDR2 SVGIG (reference sequence). V was clipped by 1 base and J by 0 bases, with 10 bases between them. This CDR3 contains 15 residues.

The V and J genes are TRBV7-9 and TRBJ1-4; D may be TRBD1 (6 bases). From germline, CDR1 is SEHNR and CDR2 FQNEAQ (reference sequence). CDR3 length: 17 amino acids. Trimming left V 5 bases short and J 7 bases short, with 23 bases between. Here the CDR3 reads CASSPGHHQRVGEKLFF. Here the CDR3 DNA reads TGTGCCAGCAGCCCGGGACACCATCAGAGAGTTGGTGAAAAACTGTTTTTT.

CDR3 amino acids: CAWSAPTSGDTGELFF. DNA of the CDR3: TGTGCCTGGAGTGCTCCAACTAGCGGGGACACCGGGGAGCTGTTTTTT. V is TRBV30 and J is TRBJ2-2, with 10 bases fitting TRBD2. V lost 1 base to trimming and J lost 3 bases; unmatched junction nucleotides: 5. CDR3 size: 16 residues. Germline-derived CDR1 and CDR2 are GTSNPN and SVGIG (reference sequence).

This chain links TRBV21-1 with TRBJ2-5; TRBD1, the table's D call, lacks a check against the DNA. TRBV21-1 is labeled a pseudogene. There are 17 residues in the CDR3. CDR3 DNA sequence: TGTGCCAGCAGCAAGATACGCGGACAGGGGGCGAGAGAGACCCAGTACTTC. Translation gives CASSKIRGQGARETQYF.

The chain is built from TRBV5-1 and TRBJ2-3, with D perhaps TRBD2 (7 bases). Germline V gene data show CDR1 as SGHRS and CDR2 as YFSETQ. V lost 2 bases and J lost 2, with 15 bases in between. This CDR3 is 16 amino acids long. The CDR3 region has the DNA TGCGCCAGCAGCTTAGAGGGGGGGGCCCCCACAGATACGCAGTATTTT. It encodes CASSLEGGAPTDTQYF. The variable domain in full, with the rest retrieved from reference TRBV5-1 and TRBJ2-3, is KAGVTQTPRYLIKTRGQQVTLSCSPISGHRSVSWYQQTPGQGLQFLFEYFSETQRNKGNFPGRFSGRQFSNSRSEMNVSTLELGDSALYLCASSLEGGAPTDTQYFGPGTRLTVL.

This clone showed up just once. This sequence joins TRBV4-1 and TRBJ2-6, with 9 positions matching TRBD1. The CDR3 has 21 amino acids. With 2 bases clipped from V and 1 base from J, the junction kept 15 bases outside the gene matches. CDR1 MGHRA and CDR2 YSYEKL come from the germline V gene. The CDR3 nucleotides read TGCGCCAGCAGCCAAAGCCTTTTCCGGACAGGGGACCTTTCTGGGGCCAACGTCCTGACTTTC. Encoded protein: CASSQSLFRTGDLSGANVLTF.

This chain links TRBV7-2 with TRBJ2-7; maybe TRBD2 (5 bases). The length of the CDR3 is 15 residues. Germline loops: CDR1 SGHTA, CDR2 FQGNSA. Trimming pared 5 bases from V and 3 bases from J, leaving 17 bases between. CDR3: CASSRFRGNRYEQYF. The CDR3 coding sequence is TGTGCCAGCAGCCGGTTCCGGGGAAACCGCTACGAGCAGTACTTC.

Written as DNA, the CDR3 is TGCGCCAGCAGCTATGGACCAAAGGGAGCCAACACTGAAGCTTTCTTT. This sequence encodes CASSYGPKGANTEAFF. The chain combines TRBV5-1 with TRBJ1-1, with D unresolved. The V end lost 3 bases, the J end lost 2 bases, and 17 bases lay between the germline ends. CDR1 and CDR2 (germline): SGHRS, YFSETQ. The CDR3 is made up of 16 amino acids.

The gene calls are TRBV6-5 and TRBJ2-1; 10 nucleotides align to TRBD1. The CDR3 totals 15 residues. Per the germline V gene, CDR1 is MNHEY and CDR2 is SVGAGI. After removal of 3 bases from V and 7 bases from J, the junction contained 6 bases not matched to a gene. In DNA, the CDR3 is TGTGCCAGCAGTTATAAGACAGGGGGCATTAATGAGCAGTTCTTC. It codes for CASSYKTGGINEQFF.

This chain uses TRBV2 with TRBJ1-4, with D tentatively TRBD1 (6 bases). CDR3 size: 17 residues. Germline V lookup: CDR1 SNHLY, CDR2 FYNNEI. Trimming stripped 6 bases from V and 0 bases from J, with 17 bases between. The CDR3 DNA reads TGTGCCAGCAGAGCCCAGGGGCTCCATGCAACTAATGAAAAACTGTTTTTT. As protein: CASRAQGLHATNEKLFF. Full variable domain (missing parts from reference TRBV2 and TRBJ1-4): EPEVTQTPSHQVTQMGQEVILRCVPISNHLYFYWYRQILGQKVEFLVSFYNNEISEKSEIFDDQFSVERPDGSNFTLKIRSTKLEDSAMYFCASRAQGLHATNEKLFFGSGTQLSVL.

CDR3 DNA: TGTGCCAGCAGCACCCTGACTAGCGGGAGTCATGAGCAGTTCTTC. Its protein is CASSTLTSGSHEQFF. V is TRBV7-9 and J is TRBJ2-1; TRBD2 matches 12 bases. J gave up 8 bases and V 5 bases, and 7 bases lay outside the gene matches. The CDR3 is made up of 15 amino acids. The germline gives CDR1 SEHNR, CDR2 FQNEAQ (reference sequence).

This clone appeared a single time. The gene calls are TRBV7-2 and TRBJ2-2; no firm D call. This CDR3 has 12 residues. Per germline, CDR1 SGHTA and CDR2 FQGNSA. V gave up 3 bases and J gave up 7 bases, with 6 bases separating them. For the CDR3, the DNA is TGTGCCAGCAGCTTCTACGGCGGGGAGCTGTTTTTT. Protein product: CASSFYGGELFF.

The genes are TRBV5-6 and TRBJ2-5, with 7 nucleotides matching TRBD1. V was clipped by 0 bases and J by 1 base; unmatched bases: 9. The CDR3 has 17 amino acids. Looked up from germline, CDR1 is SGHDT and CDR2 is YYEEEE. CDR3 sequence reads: CASSLALDRETQETQYF. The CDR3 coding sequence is TGTGCCAGCAGCTTGGCCCTCGACAGGGAAACCCAAGAGACCCAGTACTTC.

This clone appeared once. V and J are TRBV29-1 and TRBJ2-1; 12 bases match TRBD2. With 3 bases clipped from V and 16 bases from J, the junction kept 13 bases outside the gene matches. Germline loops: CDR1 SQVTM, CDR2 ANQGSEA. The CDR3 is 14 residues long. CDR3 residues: CSVEELLAGGPGFF. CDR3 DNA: TGCAGCGTTGAGGAGCTCCTAGCGGGAGGGCCAGGATTCTTC.

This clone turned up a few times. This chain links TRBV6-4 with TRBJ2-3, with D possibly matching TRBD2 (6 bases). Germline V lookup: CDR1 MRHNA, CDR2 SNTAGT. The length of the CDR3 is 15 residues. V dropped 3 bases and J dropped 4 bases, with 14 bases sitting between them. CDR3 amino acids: CASSDDPGVPDTQYF. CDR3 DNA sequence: TGTGCCAGCAGTGATGATCCGGGGGTACCAGATACGCAGTATTTT.

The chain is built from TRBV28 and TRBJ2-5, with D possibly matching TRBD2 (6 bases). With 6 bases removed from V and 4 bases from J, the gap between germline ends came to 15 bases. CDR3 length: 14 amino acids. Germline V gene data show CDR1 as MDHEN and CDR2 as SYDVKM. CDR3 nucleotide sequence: TGTGCCAGCAGCCTCCCAGGAGGGTTAGAGACCCAGTACTTC. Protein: CASSLPGGLETQYF.